A single sample is the source of the 20 T cell receptor beta chains below, sequenced in a study of T cell responses to AZD1222 COVID-19 vaccine. TCRdb's copy holds only in-frame clones and misses some; the assay was immunoSEQ multiplex PCR. This sample yields about 190,000 clones, of which almost 95% are seen a single time; 7.5% to 9.5% belongs to the top ten. The sample in question was peripheral blood, obtained on day 0 of AZD1222 vaccination. These receptors came from an adult in good health.

V and J are TRBV9 and TRBJ2-1; unclear D gene. Trimming took 4 bases from V and 8 from J, leaving 10 bases between them. CDR1 SGDLS and CDR2 YYNGEE come from the germline V gene. The CDR3 is made up of 12 amino acids. In DNA form, the CDR3 reads TGTGCCAGCAGCCTCCCCGGCTATGAGCAGTTCTTC. Residues: CASSLPGYEQFF. The full variable domain, completed using reference TRBV9 and TRBJ2-1, is DSGVTQTPKHLITATGQRVTLRCSPRSGDLSVYWYQQSLDQGLQFLIQYYNGEERAKGNILERFSAQQFPDLHSELNLSSLELGDSALYFCASSLPGYEQFFGPGTRLTVL.

At least ten counts were recorded for this clone. The chain carries TRBV4-3 and TRBJ1-6, with a possible D match to TRBD1 (5 bases). CDR3 size: 17 residues. Trimming took 3 bases from V and 14 from J, leaving 26 bases between them. Germline V CDR1 and CDR2: LGHNA, YSLEER. Here the CDR3 DNA reads TGCGCCAGCAGCCACTCCAACCCAGGACGGGGCCTGTCGGCCCTCCACTTT. Protein product: CASSHSNPGRGLSALHF.

The CDR3, as DNA: TGTGCCAGCAGTTCCCCCCGCGGGGCCACCTCACCCCTCCACTTT. Translation gives CASSSPRGATSPLHF. This chain uses TRBV28 with TRBJ1-6, with D possibly matching TRBD1 (5 bases). V was pared by 4 bases and J by 10 bases, with 17 bases between. The germline V gene encodes CDR1 MDHEN and CDR2 SYDVKM. This CDR3 has 15 amino acids.

The genes are TRBV18 and TRBJ1-5, with 7 positions matching TRBD1. There are 16 residues in the CDR3. Germline loops: CDR1 KGHSH, CDR2 LQKENI. Trimming removed 3 bases from V and 1 base from J; junction bases left unmatched: 6. DNA of the CDR3: TGTGCCAGCTCACCTGAGGGACAGATAAGCAATCAGCCCCAGCATTTT. Encoded protein: CASSPEGQISNQPQHF.

A single count supports this clone. The gene calls are TRBV5-5 and TRBJ2-7; D is unresolved. Between the trimmed V and J ends, which lost 4 bases and 6 bases, there was a span of 8 bases. This CDR3 has 11 residues. CDR1 is SGHKS and CDR2 is YYEKEE in the germline V gene (reference sequence). In nucleotides, the CDR3 is TGTGCCAGCAGCCCCCAAGGCGAGCAGTACTTC. This sequence encodes CASSPQGEQYF.

V and J are TRBV6-4 and TRBJ2-1, with TRBD2 matching over 7 bases. The CDR3 spans 15 residues. V trimming: 0 bases; J trimming: 10 bases; junction bases outside the gene matches: 9. Germline CDR1 reads MRHNA; CDR2 reads SNTAGT. The CDR3 bases are TGTGCCAGCAGTGACTCTGCGGGAGAGGGTTGGGAGCAGTTCTTC. Protein: CASSDSAGEGWEQFF.

The CDR3 spells CASSYGGASNQPQHF. The CDR3 bases are TGTGCCAGCAGTTACGGGGGGGCCAGCAATCAGCCCCAGCATTTT. The gene calls are TRBV6-2 or TRBV6-3 and TRBJ1-5; D is possibly TRBD1 (6 bases). This CDR3 comprises 15 residues. V dropped 2 bases and J dropped 1 base, with 9 bases sitting between them. Germline values: CDR1 MNHEY, CDR2 SVGEGT.

This clone was seen only once. The chain employs TRBV30 and TRBJ1-5; TRBD1 might be the D (5 bases). Trimming removed 1 base at V and 7 bases at J, with 8 bases between. Looked up from germline, CDR1 is GTSNPN and CDR2 is SVGIG (reference sequence). This CDR3 is 12 amino acids long. This CDR3 is CAWSAQGQPQHF. The DNA of the CDR3 is TGTGCCTGGAGTGCTCAGGGACAGCCCCAGCATTTT. Filled out from reference TRBV30 and TRBJ1-5, the complete variable domain reads SQTIHQWPATLVQPVGSPLSLECTVEGTSNPNLYWYRQAAGRGLQLLFYSVGIGQISSEVPQNLSASRPQDRQFILSSKKLLLSDSGFYLCAWSAQGQPQHFGDGTRLSIL.

The V call is TRBV11-2, the J call TRBJ1-1, with D hard to call. Looked up from germline, CDR1 is SGHAT and CDR2 is FQNNGV. Trimming cost V 2 bases and J 2 bases, with 9 bases left between them. CDR3 length equals 14 residues. The CDR3 DNA reads as TGTGCCAGCAGCTTATGGAGCAGAAACACTGAAGCTTTCTTT. Translation gives CASSLWSRNTEAFF.

The genes are TRBV6-5 and TRBJ2-1, with D unclear. Trimming took 5 bases from V and 6 from J, leaving 11 bases between them. The germline gives CDR1 MNHEY, CDR2 SVGAGI. The CDR3 extends over 13 amino acids. The CDR3 here is CASSHLGSNEQFF. As DNA, the CDR3 is TGTGCCAGCAGTCACCTAGGTTCCAATGAGCAGTTCTTC.

The chain combines TRBV15 with TRBJ2-2; 10 bases match TRBD2. The J segment lost 0 bases and the V segment lost 1 base, leaving 2 bases of the junction unmatched. This CDR3 spans 17 amino acids. Germline CDR1 and CDR2: LNHNV and YYDKDF (reference sequence). As DNA, the CDR3 is TGTGCCACCAGCAGAGGGACTAGCGGTACGAACACCGGGGAGCTGTTTTTT. Residues: CATSRGTSGTNTGELFF.

V gene TRBV6-5 combines with J gene TRBJ2-1; 8 bases align to TRBD2. The V segment lost 4 bases and the J segment 4 bases; nucleotides outside the gene matches: 6. The CDR3 has 15 amino acids. Germline CDR1 is MNHEY and CDR2 is SVGAGI. The CDR3 loop is CASSSSGGLYNEQFF. The CDR3, as DNA: TGTGCCAGCAGTTCGAGCGGGGGCCTTTACAATGAGCAGTTCTTC.

The chain is built from TRBV7-4 and TRBJ2-7; possible D gene TRBD2, 5 bases. The CDR3 runs 16 residues. Germline values: CDR1 SGHVT, CDR2 SQSDAQ. Trimming took 5 bases from V and 3 from J, leaving 20 bases between them. The CDR3 loop is CASSPPGGGLNYEQYF. The CDR3 DNA reads TGTGCCAGCAGCCCCCCCGGCGGCGGGTTAAACTACGAGCAGTACTTC.

In the case of this clone: Other DNA sequences within the sample encode an identical CDR3. The chain employs TRBV20-1 and TRBJ2-1, with D hard to call. V lost 5 bases, J lost 5 bases, and 7 bases lay in between. Per the germline V gene, CDR1 is DFQATT and CDR2 is SNEGSKA (reference sequence). The CDR3 runs 11 residues. CDR3 coding DNA: TGCAGTGCTCGCGGAGACAATGAGCAGTTCTTC. It is translated as CSARGDNEQFF.

This chain joins TRBV19 and TRBJ1-2; the match to TRBD1 covers 7 bases. The CDR3 spans 14 residues. V lost 10 bases and J lost 5; bases outside the gene matches: 13. The germline gives CDR1 LNHDA, CDR2 SQIVND (reference sequence). CDR3 in amino acids: CATTKRQGWYGYTF. The DNA for the CDR3 is TGTGCCACCACTAAGCGACAGGGCTGGTATGGCTACACCTTC.

CDR3 amino acids: CASSYNPDSNQPQHF. DNA for the CDR3: TGTGCCAGCAGTTACAACCCGGATAGCAATCAGCCCCAGCATTTT. The chain combines TRBV6-5 with TRBJ1-5; unclear D gene. The CDR3 totals 15 residues. The V end lost 2 bases, the J end lost 0 bases, and 8 bases lay between the germline ends. Germline CDR1 is MNHEY and CDR2 is SVGAGI.

The chain has TRBV3-1 (or the pseudogene TRBV3-2) and TRBJ2-7; 12 nucleotides agree with TRBD2. The trim removed 4 bases at V and 2 bases at J, leaving 6 bases unmatched. This CDR3 spans 16 amino acids. Germline CDR1 and CDR2: LGHDT and YNNKEL (reference sequence). The CDR3 spells CASSPGLAGPTYEQYF. In DNA form, the CDR3 reads TGTGCCAGCAGCCCGGGACTAGCGGGTCCCACCTACGAGCAGTACTTC.

This clone was counted a single time. The rearrangement links TRBV9 to TRBJ2-1; tentative D call: TRBD1 (5 bases). The V end was cut by 5 bases, the J end by 7 bases, with 22 bases between. This CDR3 comprises 16 residues. Germline CDR1 SGDLS, CDR2 YYNGEE. The CDR3 reads CASSDTARVLRNEQFF. The CDR3 region has the DNA TGTGCCAGCAGTGATACCGCCAGGGTCCTTCGTAATGAGCAGTTCTTC.

V is TRBV6-6 and J is TRBJ2-3; a weak D match, TRBD2 (6 bases). CDR3 length equals 16 residues. V was trimmed by 2 bases and J by 4 bases, leaving 16 bases between them. Germline V gene sequence: CDR1 MNHNY, CDR2 SVGAGI (reference sequence). CDR3 sequence: CASSYGLTGVADTQYF. The CDR3 DNA sequence: TGTGCCAGCAGTTACGGGCTGACGGGGGTAGCAGATACGCAGTATTTT.

The gene calls are TRBV10-3 and TRBJ1-1; unclear D gene. The length of the CDR3 is 12 residues. V was shortened by 0 bases and J by 7 bases, with 6 bases between the two germline ends. In germline, CDR1 is ENHRY, CDR2 SYGVKD. The CDR3 reads CAISESKGEAFF. DNA of the CDR3: TGTGCCATCAGTGAGTCGAAAGGTGAAGCTTTCTTT.